This passage covers 16 T cell receptor beta chains from one sample sequenced in a study of PD-1 blockade in classical Hodgkin lymphoma. Time point reported: newly diagnosed, previously untreated cHL patient sample. Repertoires were generated with immunoSEQ multiplex PCR, while TCRdb's copy carries only in-frame clones and drops some. The sample has 47,000 or so clones; approximately 91% are singletons. Sequencing was performed on peripheral blood mononuclear cells (PBMCs). The source of these receptors is a human donor with classical Hodgkin lymphoma.

This chain connects TRBV4-2 to TRBJ1-3; D is unresolved. Germline values: CDR1 LGHNA, CDR2 YNFKEQ. Trimming pared 5 bases from V and 2 bases from J, leaving 10 bases between. The CDR3 totals 14 residues. The CDR3 DNA sequence: TGTGCCAGCAGCGAAAGAAGTGCTGGAAACACCATATATTTT. This encodes CASSERSAGNTIYF.

CDR3 coding DNA: TGTGCCAGCAGCCCAATTGGTCCAGGGCATGATCAGCCCCAGCATTTT. Its protein is CASSPIGPGHDQPQHF. V usage is TRBV7-6 and J usage is TRBJ1-5; D is perhaps TRBD1 (5 bases). This CDR3 is 16 amino acids long. Germline V gives CDR1 SGHVS, CDR2 FNYEAQ. V dropped 5 bases and J dropped 5 bases, with 19 bases sitting between them.

The V gene is TRBV9, the J gene TRBJ1-3, with D possibly being TRBD1 (5 bases). The V and J ends lost 4 bases and 2 bases respectively, with 19 bases between them. CDR3 size: 17 residues. Germline V gene lookup returns CDR1 SGDLS and CDR2 YYNGEE. The CDR3 sequence is CASSPPGTGRAGNTIYF. The DNA of the CDR3 is TGTGCCAGCAGCCCCCCCGGGACGGGGAGAGCTGGAAACACCATATATTTT.

Here the CDR3 reads CASSAPGTPLYEQFF. The DNA of the CDR3 is TGTGCCAGCAGCGCTCCCGGGACTCCTCTTTATGAGCAGTTCTTC. The chain employs TRBV9 and TRBJ2-1, with a weak D call TRBD2 (6 bases). Germline assignment: CDR1 SGDLS and CDR2 YYNGEE. The CDR3 contains 15 residues. V was pared by 3 bases and J by 8 bases, with 18 bases between. The complete variable domain, with remaining parts taken from reference TRBV9 and TRBJ2-1, reads DSGVTQTPKHLITATGQRVTLRCSPRSGDLSVYWYQQSLDQGLQFLIQYYNGEERAKGNILERFSAQQFPDLHSELNLSSLELGDSALYFCASSAPGTPLYEQFFGPGTRLTVL.

The chain has TRBV6-1 and TRBJ1-2, with D perhaps TRBD1 (6 bases). The CDR3 spans 13 residues. Germline V CDR1 and CDR2: MNHNS, SASEGT. Trimming shortened V by 3 bases and J by 4 bases, and 9 bases separated the two germline ends. The CDR3 sequence is CASSDRGFYGYTF. The CDR3 DNA sequence: TGTGCCAGCAGTGACAGGGGTTTCTATGGCTACACCTTC.

The genes are TRBV27 and TRBJ2-1; the match to TRBD2 covers 9 bases. This CDR3 spans 15 amino acids. J gave up 7 bases and V 2 bases, and 6 bases lay outside the gene matches. Germline CDR1 MNHEY, CDR2 SMNVEV (reference sequence). CDR3 protein: CASSLMGTSRNEQFF. The CDR3 DNA sequence: TGTGCCAGCAGTTTAATGGGGACTAGCAGGAATGAGCAGTTCTTC.

V gene TRBV14 combines with J gene TRBJ1-5; D gene ambiguous. The CDR3 sequence is 14 residues long. Germline loops: CDR1 SGHDN, CDR2 FVKESK. Trimming shortened V by 4 bases and J by 2 bases, and 9 bases separated the two germline ends. In DNA, the CDR3 is TGTGCCAGCAGCCCCTCTGGGGGCAATCAGCCCCAGCATTTT. It translates to CASSPSGGNQPQHF.

The chain uses TRBV2 and TRBJ1-2; D possibly corresponds to TRBD1 (5 bases). Per the germline V gene, CDR1 is SNHLY and CDR2 is FYNNEI. This CDR3 region has 13 residues. The V gene lost 9 bases and the J gene lost 6 bases, with 17 bases spanning the gap. Written as DNA, the CDR3 is TGTGCCAGTAAAAGTGGGTCGGGGGATGGCTACACCTTC. It codes for CASKSGSGDGYTF.

The chain links TRBV9 to TRBJ1-1; no clear D. The CDR3 covers 18 residues. Germline V gene lookup returns CDR1 SGDLS and CDR2 YYNGEE. Trimming took off 4 bases at V and 0 bases at J, with 22 bases between the two ends. The CDR3 bases are TGTGCCAGCAGCACCCACCCTCAGGATCGGGAAATGAACACTGAAGCTTTCTTT. Protein product: CASSTHPQDREMNTEAFF. Full variable domain (remainder filled in from reference TRBV9 and TRBJ1-1): DSGVTQTPKHLITATGQRVTLRCSPRSGDLSVYWYQQSLDQGLQFLIQYYNGEERAKGNILERFSAQQFPDLHSELNLSSLELGDSALYFCASSTHPQDREMNTEAFFGQGTRLTVV.

The V and J genes are TRBV19 and TRBJ2-7; perhaps D is TRBD1 or TRBD2 (5 bases each). Looked up from germline, CDR1 is LNHDA and CDR2 is SQIVND (reference sequence). This CDR3 region has 14 residues. CDR3 amino acids: CASSAGTSSHEQYV. CDR3 DNA sequence: TGTGCCAGCTCAGCCGGGACCTCCTCCCACGAGCAGTACGTC.

The table lists this clone with a few counts. The V call is TRBV5-1, the J call TRBJ2-3; 15 nucleotides agree with TRBD2. Germline V gene lookup returns CDR1 SGHRS and CDR2 YFSETQ. The CDR3 spans 18 residues. V was clipped by 4 bases and J by 3 bases; unmatched bases: 9. CDR3 sequence reads: CASSLGLAGGPWTDTQYF. The CDR3 nucleotides read TGCGCCAGCAGCCTAGGACTAGCGGGAGGGCCTTGGACAGATACGCAGTATTTT.

The V gene is TRBV6-1, the J gene TRBJ2-3, with D possibly being TRBD2 (5 bases). The CDR3 consists of 13 residues. The V end lost 9 bases, the J end lost 6 bases, and 16 bases lay between the germline ends. In germline, CDR1 is MNHNS, CDR2 SASEGT. The CDR3 protein is CASLADLLDTQYF. The DNA of the CDR3 is TGTGCCAGTCTAGCAGACCTCCTGGATACGCAGTATTTT.

The rearrangement links TRBV25-1 to TRBJ1-2, with unresolved D. Deletions cut 1 base from V and 8 bases from J, with 14 bases between. CDR1 is MGHDK, CDR2 SYGVNS, per germline. The CDR3 length is 14 residues. The CDR3 sequence is CASSEWGPLGGYTF. In DNA form, the CDR3 reads TGTGCCAGCAGTGAATGGGGTCCACTGGGAGGCTACACCTTC.

The rearrangement joins TRBV7-3 to TRBJ1-1; D unclear. Between the trimmed V and J ends, which lost 5 bases and 5 bases, there was a span of 24 bases. The CDR3 spans 17 residues. CDR1 is SGHTA and CDR2 is FQGTGA in the germline V gene. The CDR3 DNA sequence: TGTGCCAGCAGCCACCTTCCCACGGTTGGCCCGGGAACTGAAGCTTTCTTT. As protein: CASSHLPTVGPGTEAFF.

A few counts support this clone. This chain links TRBV6-1 with TRBJ2-7; possible D gene TRBD2, 5 bases. Germline V gene data show CDR1 as MNHNS and CDR2 as SASEGT. The CDR3 covers 15 residues. V lost 1 base, J lost 1 base, and 11 bases lay in between. CDR3 sequence (DNA): TGTGCCAGCAGTGAAGGCCTAGCCCCTTCCTACGAGCAGTACGTC. Encoded protein: CASSEGLAPSYEQYV.

The chain has TRBV9 and TRBJ2-3; D is unresolved. The germline V gene encodes CDR1 SGDLS and CDR2 YYNGEE. V shed 5 bases and J shed 3 bases, with 16 bases lying between them. The CDR3 has 15 amino acids. The CDR3 is CASSRRAGVTDTQYF. The CDR3 bases are TGTGCCAGCAGTCGTCGGGCCGGAGTGACAGATACGCAGTATTTT.